Listed below are T cell receptor beta chains from one sample, sequenced in a study of T-cell reconstitution after alpha-beta-depleted transplantation in children. MiXCR was run by TCRdb on the PCR reads, yielding one entry per CDR3 protein. The sample consists of hundreds of thousands of distinct CDR3 sequences, more than 10% of them appearing once. The sample in question was PBMCs from the stem cell graft donor, obtained from the stem cell graft. The receptors come from a human donor who donated a stem cell graft to a child with acute lymphoblastic leukemia. Both conserved end residues are part of each CDR3. Fields, in order: J gene, D gene, V gene, CDR3 protein. A D gene is named only where the DNA matches it firmly.

J gene: TRBJ2-5
D gene: .
V gene: TRBV5-1
CDR3 protein: CASSLGGQETQYF

J gene: TRBJ2-1
D gene: TRBD2
V gene: TRBV5-1
CDR3 protein: CASSNVEAGGYNEQFF

J gene: TRBJ2-1
D gene: .
V gene: TRBV5-5
CDR3 protein: CASSWSAGYEQFF

J gene: TRBJ2-7
D gene: .
V gene: TRBV28
CDR3 protein: CASSLVAVNEQYF

J gene: TRBJ2-3
D gene: .
V gene: TRBV19
CDR3 protein: CASSKRTQSDTQYF

J gene: TRBJ2-1
D gene: .
V gene: TRBV9
CDR3 protein: CASSVEVSQGYNEQFF

J gene: TRBJ2-3
D gene: .
V gene: TRBV12-3/TRBV12-4
CDR3 protein: CASRYSRTDTQYF

J gene: TRBJ1-1
D gene: TRBD1
V gene: TRBV7-2
CDR3 protein: CASSTRQGNTEAFF

J gene: TRBJ2-1
D gene: TRBD1
V gene: TRBV6-2/TRBV6-3
CDR3 protein: CASSYSGTGHEQFF

J gene: TRBJ2-5
D gene: .
V gene: TRBV11-2
CDR3 protein: CASSRTGPQETQYF

J gene: TRBJ2-7
D gene: .
V gene: TRBV6-2/TRBV6-3
CDR3 protein: CASRAFGYEQYF

J gene: TRBJ1-1
D gene: .
V gene: TRBV6-5
CDR3 protein: CASTPDSMNTEAFF

J gene: TRBJ2-4
D gene: TRBD2
V gene: TRBV2
CDR3 protein: CASRGTSGRDPKNIQYF

J gene: TRBJ2-4
D gene: .
V gene: TRBV7-8
CDR3 protein: CASSPPGRAKNIQYF

J gene: TRBJ2-7
D gene: TRBD1
V gene: TRBV29-1
CDR3 protein: CSVEAGTGVYEQYF

J gene: TRBJ1-1
D gene: .
V gene: TRBV9
CDR3 protein: CASSPRPGVNTEAFF

J gene: TRBJ1-1
D gene: .
V gene: TRBV20-1
CDR3 protein: CSAPQETEAFF

J gene: TRBJ2-1
D gene: TRBD2
V gene: TRBV20-1
CDR3 protein: CSARPSGPYNEQFF

J gene: TRBJ2-1
D gene: TRBD2
V gene: TRBV12-3/TRBV12-4
CDR3 protein: CASSLGPSGDSYNEQFF

J gene: TRBJ1-6
D gene: .
V gene: TRBV9
CDR3 protein: CASSVAGINSPLHF

J gene: TRBJ1-6
D gene: .
V gene: TRBV18
CDR3 protein: CASSHGMGDRNSPLHF

J gene: TRBJ2-1
D gene: TRBD2
V gene: TRBV6-5
CDR3 protein: CASSYFLSSGSDEQFF

J gene: TRBJ2-7
D gene: .
V gene: TRBV5-5
CDR3 protein: CASSLDRRKQYF

J gene: TRBJ1-6
D gene: .
V gene: TRBV5-1
CDR3 protein: CASSLEGAENSPLHF

J gene: TRBJ2-1
D gene: TRBD2
V gene: TRBV5-1
CDR3 protein: CVSSISGRAYEQFF

J gene: TRBJ2-2
D gene: .
V gene: TRBV7-9
CDR3 protein: CASAGTGELFF

J gene: TRBJ2-1
D gene: TRBD2
V gene: TRBV20-1
CDR3 protein: CSARASGAYNEQFF

J gene: TRBJ1-5
D gene: .
V gene: TRBV6-2/TRBV6-3
CDR3 protein: CASSRGVDNQPQHF

J gene: TRBJ2-7
D gene: .
V gene: TRBV4-2
CDR3 protein: CASSAGRLAPTIPSYEQYF

J gene: TRBJ2-5
D gene: TRBD2
V gene: TRBV29-1
CDR3 protein: CSVPPRDRGVETQYF

J gene: TRBJ1-5
D gene: .
V gene: TRBV7-2
CDR3 protein: CASSLDLDGYQPQHF

J gene: TRBJ2-7
D gene: .
V gene: TRBV7-2
CDR3 protein: CASSSSLGSYEQYF

J gene: TRBJ1-1
D gene: TRBD1
V gene: TRBV7-2
CDR3 protein: CASSPGQGRMNTEAFF

J gene: TRBJ1-4
D gene: TRBD1
V gene: TRBV12-3/TRBV12-4
CDR3 protein: CASSLTTGGDEKLFF

J gene: TRBJ1-2
D gene: TRBD1
V gene: TRBV4-2
CDR3 protein: CASSQPGQGMDYTF

J gene: TRBJ2-1
D gene: .
V gene: TRBV19
CDR3 protein: CASSAQGRSYNEQFF

J gene: TRBJ2-7
D gene: .
V gene: TRBV20-1
CDR3 protein: CSARPGTAYEQYF

J gene: TRBJ2-7
D gene: .
V gene: TRBV4-3
CDR3 protein: CASSRTRGNEQYF

J gene: TRBJ2-7
D gene: TRBD2
V gene: TRBV20-1
CDR3 protein: CSAQRENGDQYF

J gene: TRBJ2-1
D gene: .
V gene: TRBV7-3
CDR3 protein: CASSSPVNSSYNEQFF

J gene: TRBJ1-1
D gene: TRBD1
V gene: TRBV27
CDR3 protein: CASSLQGAYTEAFF

J gene: TRBJ1-4
D gene: .
V gene: TRBV14
CDR3 protein: CASSPAQSNEKLFF

J gene: TRBJ2-5
D gene: TRBD2
V gene: TRBV4-2
CDR3 protein: CASSRNLAAETQYF

J gene: TRBJ2-5
D gene: TRBD1
V gene: TRBV10-3
CDR3 protein: CAISETGGSETQYF

J gene: TRBJ2-7
D gene: .
V gene: TRBV6-5
CDR3 protein: CASSSQGYREQYF

J gene: TRBJ2-7
D gene: .
V gene: TRBV27
CDR3 protein: CASSPRGLRYEQYF

J gene: TRBJ2-3
D gene: .
V gene: TRBV20-1
CDR3 protein: CSAPPGSDTQYF

J gene: TRBJ2-5
D gene: .
V gene: TRBV6-1
CDR3 protein: CASSEAETQYF

J gene: TRBJ2-1
D gene: TRBD1
V gene: TRBV9
CDR3 protein: CASSVTRDREINEQFF

J gene: TRBJ2-5
D gene: .
V gene: TRBV7-2
CDR3 protein: CASSLGSETQYF

J gene: TRBJ2-6
D gene: .
V gene: TRBV30
CDR3 protein: CACDNSGANVLTF

J gene: TRBJ2-5
D gene: .
V gene: TRBV2
CDR3 protein: CASSEGPVGAQYF

J gene: TRBJ2-2
D gene: .
V gene: TRBV6-2/TRBV6-3
CDR3 protein: CASSYHTANTGELFF

J gene: TRBJ1-5
D gene: .
V gene: TRBV19
CDR3 protein: CASSETVTNQPQHF

J gene: TRBJ2-7
D gene: .
V gene: TRBV30
CDR3 protein: CAWSISRVGLGQYF